The 9 T cell receptor beta chains below were found in one sample sequenced in a study of T cell responses to AZD1222 COVID-19 vaccine. Repertoires were generated with immunoSEQ multiplex PCR, while TCRdb's copy carries only in-frame clones and drops some. The data show about 140,000 clones, less than 95% seen once. The specimen was peripheral blood, collected 28 days after the second AZD1222 dose. These receptors were collected from an adult who received the AZD1222 COVID-19 vaccine.

V and J are TRBV10-3 and TRBJ2-7; maybe TRBD1 (6 bases). CDR1 is ENHRY, CDR2 SYGVKD, per germline. Trimming took 2 bases from V and 1 from J, leaving 12 bases between them. The CDR3 spans 15 residues. The CDR3 nucleotides read TGTGCCATCAGTGAGACAGGGCTGGGGTCCTACGAGCAGTACTTC. Its protein is CAISETGLGSYEQYF.

The chain joins TRBV19 to TRBJ2-7; maybe TRBD1 (7 bases). V gave up 3 bases and J gave up 2 bases, with 11 bases separating them. CDR3 size: 14 residues. In germline, CDR1 is LNHDA, CDR2 SQIVND (reference sequence). CDR3 nucleotide sequence: TGTGCCAGTAGTATGGCAGGGGGGCCCTACGAGCAGTACTTC. It is translated as CASSMAGGPYEQYF.

The chain uses TRBV19 and TRBJ1-5; 7 bases are shared with TRBD1. This CDR3 has 15 amino acids. The trim removed 6 bases at V and 3 bases at J, leaving 8 bases unmatched. CDR1 is LNHDA and CDR2 is SQIVND in the germline V gene (reference sequence). The CDR3 coding sequence is TGTGCCAGTAGACAAGCCGGGACAGTCAATCAGCCCCAGCATTTT. Encoded protein: CASRQAGTVNQPQHF.

CDR3: CSASGQTSFYGYTF. The DNA for the CDR3 is TGCAGTGCTAGTGGACAGACTTCATTTTATGGCTACACCTTC. V gene TRBV20-1 combines with J gene TRBJ1-2, with D possibly TRBD1 on 6 matching bases. The germline gives CDR1 DFQATT, CDR2 SNEGSKA (reference sequence). V was pared by 3 bases and J by 5 bases, with 16 bases between. The CDR3 is 14 amino acids.

This clone was detected once. The chain couples TRBV28 to TRBJ2-7, with TRBD1 matching 10 bases. Per germline, CDR1 MDHEN and CDR2 SYDVKM. CDR3 length: 15 residues. J was trimmed by 2 bases and V by 7 bases; bases with no gene match: 8. CDR3: CASKGTGTGAYEQYF. The CDR3 region has the DNA TGTGCCAGCAAGGGGACCGGGACAGGGGCCTACGAGCAGTACTTC.

This clone appeared a single time. This CDR3 reads CASSLSPGTSGYTF. The CDR3 DNA reads as TGTGCCAGCAGCTTGTCTCCGGGGACGAGTGGCTACACCTTC. The V call is TRBV7-9, the J call TRBJ1-2, with D possibly being TRBD1 (5 bases). V lost 3 bases and J 7 bases, leaving 15 bases between the germline ends. CDR1 and CDR2 (germline): SEHNR, FQNEAQ (reference sequence). This CDR3 comprises 14 residues.

The rearrangement joins TRBV7-3 to TRBJ1-5; no definite D call. The CDR3 extends over 13 amino acids. CDR1 and CDR2 (germline): SGHTA, FQGTGA. Trimming removed 1 base from V and 7 bases from J, with 8 bases in between. The CDR3 DNA sequence: TGTGCCAGCAGCTTAATGCCTGGACAGCCCCAGCATTTT. It is translated as CASSLMPGQPQHF.

This sequence joins TRBV2 and TRBJ1-2; D gene ambiguous. The CDR3 has 12 amino acids. Germline lookup yields CDR1 SNHLY and CDR2 FYNNEI. Trimming took 6 bases from V and 4 from J, leaving 9 bases between them. The CDR3 here is CASRARLYGYTF. CDR3 coding DNA: TGTGCCAGCAGGGCGAGGCTCTATGGCTACACCTTC. Combining the CDR3 with reference TRBV2 and TRBJ1-2 gives the whole variable domain EPEVTQTPSHQVTQMGQEVILRCVPISNHLYFYWYRQILGQKVEFLVSFYNNEISEKSEIFDDQFSVERPDGSNFTLKIRSTKLEDSAMYFCASRARLYGYTFGSGTRLTVV.

This chain connects TRBV28 to TRBJ2-3, with 9 bases identical to TRBD1. V dropped 10 bases and J dropped 3; count of bases not matched to a gene: 2. From germline, CDR1 is MDHEN and CDR2 SYDVKM. The CDR3 has 12 residues. The CDR3 reads CAIGQGTDTQYF. The CDR3 DNA reads TGTGCCATAGGACAGGGGACAGATACGCAGTATTTT.